A selection of T cell receptor beta chains follows, all from one sample in a study of response to subunit inactivated influenza vaccine. TCRdb used MiXCR to reprocess the RT-PCR reads, holding one entry per CDR3 protein. Here the sample spans about 780,000 distinct CDR3 sequences, around 18% being singletons. Sequenced material: PBMCs from blood, taken 4 to 6 days after vaccination. Receptor source: a middle-aged man who received an inactivated influenza vaccine. Both conserved end residues are part of each CDR3. Fields, in order: J gene, D gene, clone size, V gene, CDR3 DNA, CDR3 protein. The D gene is left open where the match is weak. Clone size is stated in some rows and not others, as once, few, many or a class when expanded.

J gene: TRBJ2-5
D gene: -
clone size: -
V gene: TRBV9
CDR3 DNA: TGTGCCAGCAGCGTAGCGGCAGCCTTCCAAGAGACCCAGTACTTC
CDR3 protein: CASSVAAAFQETQYF

J gene: TRBJ2-5
D gene: -
clone size: -
V gene: TRBV7-9
CDR3 DNA: TGTGCCAGCAGCTTAAGGGGTAGGGATATGGAGACCCAGTACTTC
CDR3 protein: CASSLRGRDMETQYF

J gene: TRBJ2-1
D gene: -
clone size: -
V gene: TRBV20-1
CDR3 DNA: TGCAGTGCCATATGGGGGGGCACGGACAATGAGCAGTTCTTC
CDR3 protein: CSAIWGGTDNEQFF

J gene: TRBJ2-1
D gene: -
clone size: -
V gene: TRBV20-1
CDR3 DNA: TGCAGTGCTATCTCCCGGGAGCACAATGAGCAGTTCTTC
CDR3 protein: CSAISREHNEQFF

J gene: TRBJ2-2
D gene: TRBD2
clone size: -
V gene: TRBV15
CDR3 DNA: TGTGCCACCAGCAGACCTAGCGGGTACACCGGGGAGCTGTTTTTT
CDR3 protein: CATSRPSGYTGELFF

J gene: TRBJ2-1
D gene: -
clone size: many
V gene: TRBV6-2/TRBV6-3
CDR3 DNA: TGTGCCAGCAGGAGGGGGACTACCAATGAGCAGTTCTTC
CDR3 protein: CASRRGTTNEQFF

J gene: TRBJ2-3
D gene: TRBD2
clone size: few
V gene: TRBV20-1
CDR3 DNA: TGCAGTGCGCCGACTAGCGGGAGTAATACGCAGTATTTT
CDR3 protein: CSAPTSGSNTQYF

J gene: TRBJ2-7
D gene: -
clone size: -
V gene: TRBV29-1
CDR3 DNA: TGCAGCGTTGCGGACAACTACGAGCAGTACTTC
CDR3 protein: CSVADNYEQYF

J gene: TRBJ2-7
D gene: TRBD1
clone size: -
V gene: TRBV4-3
CDR3 DNA: TGCGCCAGCAGCCAAGATCTGACAGGGGGCGATGCGTACGAGCAGTACTTC
CDR3 protein: CASSQDLTGGDAYEQYF

J gene: TRBJ2-1
D gene: -
clone size: -
V gene: TRBV24-1
CDR3 DNA: TGTGCCACCAGTGAGGACACTTACAATGAGCAGTTCTTC
CDR3 protein: CATSEDTYNEQFF

J gene: TRBJ1-1
D gene: -
clone size: -
V gene: TRBV7-2
CDR3 DNA: TGTGCCAGTAACTTTGGGGGCGATCACACTGAAGCTTTCTTT
CDR3 protein: CASNFGGDHTEAFF

J gene: TRBJ2-2
D gene: -
clone size: -
V gene: TRBV24-1
CDR3 DNA: TGTGCCACCAGTGAAGCTCGGAGTTATACCGGGGAGCTGTTTTTT
CDR3 protein: CATSEARSYTGELFF

J gene: TRBJ2-7
D gene: TRBD2
clone size: few
V gene: TRBV5-1
CDR3 DNA: TGCGCCAGCAGCCGGACTAGCGGGCTTACCTACGAGCAGTACTTC
CDR3 protein: CASSRTSGLTYEQYF

J gene: TRBJ2-7
D gene: TRBD1
clone size: many
V gene: TRBV11-2
CDR3 DNA: TGTGCCAGCAGGAGGACAGGGGGTGACTCCGAGCAGTACTTC
CDR3 protein: CASRRTGGDSEQYF

J gene: TRBJ2-2
D gene: TRBD1
clone size: -
V gene: TRBV5-1
CDR3 DNA: TGCGCCAGCAGCTTCGGGGCAGGGGGCGGAACCGGGGAGCTGTTTTTT
CDR3 protein: CASSFGAGGGTGELFF

J gene: TRBJ2-2
D gene: TRBD2
clone size: -
V gene: TRBV5-1
CDR3 DNA: TGCGCCAGCAGCAGAACTAGCGGGAGGGCCCCGGGCACCGGGGAGCTGTTTTTT
CDR3 protein: CASSRTSGRAPGTGELFF

J gene: TRBJ2-7
D gene: TRBD1
clone size: -
V gene: TRBV7-9
CDR3 DNA: TGTGCCAGCAGCATGAGGGACAGGGGGCAATATGGGGACGAGCAGTACTTC
CDR3 protein: CASSMRDRGQYGDEQYF

J gene: TRBJ1-5
D gene: -
clone size: -
V gene: TRBV10-3
CDR3 DNA: TGTGCCATCAGTGTGGGACCGGATAGCAATCAGCCCCAGCATTTT
CDR3 protein: CAISVGPDSNQPQHF

J gene: TRBJ1-2
D gene: -
clone size: -
V gene: TRBV30
CDR3 DNA: TGTGCCTGGAGTCATGCGGGGGAATTCTATGGCTACACCTTC
CDR3 protein: CAWSHAGEFYGYTF